Here is one TCR beta chain with its context. In the original workflow: Nucleated cell number was recorded as an estimate derived from reference gene primer amplification. Clones were read by immunoSEQ multiplex PCR, and TCRdb kept only the in-frame ones, dropping some. The V and J calls and clone size are taken from that table; D and trimming were inferred from the DNA. The table records 100,000 to 120,000 clones, roughly 91% of them present only once. This entry is derived from a study of blood T cell repertoires in COVID-19. Study-level information: Sites across the United States, Italy and Spain contributed samples from acute and convalescent COVID-19. T cells, B-cell-depleted T cells, or PBMCs supplied cDNA or gDNA.

The V and J ends lost 3 bases and 4 bases, in that order; junction bases with no gene match: 4. Germline lookup yields CDR1 MNHNS and CDR2 SASEGT. The CDR3 is made up of 15 amino acids. This clonotype originated in a woman in her fifties or sixties with acute or convalescent COVID-19. Sequencing was done on a sample of peripheral blood. J is TRBJ2-1 and V is TRBV6-1, with 9 bases identical to TRBD2. Written as DNA, the CDR3 is TGTGCCAGCAGTGAGATAGCGGGGGTGTACAATGAGCAGTTCTTC. Encoded protein: CASSEIAGVYNEQFF.